The source of this T cell receptor beta chain is a study of blood T cells in healthy people across ages. Primers used in a second PCR of about 6 to 12 cycles were a sample-barcoded 5' primer and a J-beta primer mix. TCRdb called the 5' RACE reads again in MiXCR, with one record for every CDR3 protein. The sample carries around 1,900,000 distinct CDR3 sequences, 30% to 40% recorded once. Total RNA extracted from each sample amounted to at least 5.5 micrograms. Findings of the study overall: Significant beta diversity loss was already apparent by age roughly 44, declining roughly linearly. In long-lived donors, naive CD4+ cell counts and diversity exceeded those of aged donors.

The V end lost 0 bases, the J end lost 7 bases, and 13 bases lay between the germline ends. This CDR3 contains 16 residues. About this clonotype itself: Antigen unknown.

This clonotype was obtained from a human donor in good health. The specimen was blood. The chain combines TRBV12-3 or TRBV12-4 with TRBJ1-6, with TRBD1 as a possible D gene (5 bases). CDR3 protein: CASSLASGTLNSPLHF. Here the CDR3 DNA reads TGTGCCAGCAGTTTAGCCTCCGGGACTCTAAATTCACCCCTCCACTTT.